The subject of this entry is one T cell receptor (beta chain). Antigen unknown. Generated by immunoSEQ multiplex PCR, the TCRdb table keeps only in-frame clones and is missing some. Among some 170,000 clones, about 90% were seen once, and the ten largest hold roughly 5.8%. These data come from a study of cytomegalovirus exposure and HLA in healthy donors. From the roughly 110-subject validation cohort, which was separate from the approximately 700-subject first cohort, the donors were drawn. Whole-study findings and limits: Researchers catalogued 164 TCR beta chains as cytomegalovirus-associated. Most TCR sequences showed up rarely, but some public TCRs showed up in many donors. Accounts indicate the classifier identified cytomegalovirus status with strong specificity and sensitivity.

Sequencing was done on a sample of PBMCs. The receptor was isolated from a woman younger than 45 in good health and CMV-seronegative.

CDR3: CASSPWGRENEKLFF. DNA for the CDR3: TGTGCCAGCTCACCATGGGGGCGCGAGAATGAAAAACTGTTTTTT. The chain joins TRBV18 to TRBJ1-4; the D gene is possibly TRBD1 (6 bases). Germline CDR1 and CDR2: KGHSH and LQKENI. The length of the CDR3 is 15 residues. Deletions cut 2 bases from V and 5 bases from J, with 12 bases between. Variable domain in full (rest from reference TRBV18 and TRBJ1-4): NAGVMQNPRHLVRRRGQEARLRCSPMKGHSHVYWYRQLPEEGLKFMVYLQKENIIDESGMPKERFSAEFPKEGPSILRIQQVVRGDSAAYFCASSPWGRENEKLFFGSGTQLSVL.